This T cell receptor (beta chain) was captured in a study of CD8+ T cells in alopecia areata (dated by TCRdb to the late 2010s). The study in broad terms: The treated patients, all with moderate-to-severe alopecia areata, were enrolled in an open-label pilot trial of oral tofacitinib given at 5 to 10 mg twice daily. Tofacitinib was administered for 6 to 18 months, and 6 months of follow-up off drug were then conducted to assess delayed response and recurrence. The SALT score, which quantifies the percentage of affected scalp surface area, was used to measure disease severity in treated patients. High-throughput TCRbeta sequencing was used to examine T cell clonal expansion in alopecia areata in both the C3H/HeJ mouse model and human patients. Scalp tissue and sorted CD4+ and CD8+ peripheral blood T cells from patchy and totalis/universalis alopecia areata patients and from healthy controls were covered by human TCRbeta sequencing. Biopsies were taken from tofacitinib-treated patients at baseline and again at 4 and 24 weeks into treatment, and several of those patients also had a later scalp biopsy. Scalp clonality was compared across normal scalp (n=4), patchy alopecia areata scalp (n=8), and alopecia totalis/universalis scalp (n=8). The RNA source kit depended on sample type: the PAXgene miRNA kit for fixed scalp, the miRNeasy kit for PBMCs, and the RNeasy kit for mouse skin. TCRbeta CDR3 regions were amplified by immunoSEQ multiplex PCR with 35 Vbeta forward and 13 Jbeta reverse primers. General conclusions and limits of the study: During tofacitinib treatment, many expanded lesional clones stuck around in both scalp and blood, and this persistence may partly explain why relapse happens after treatment is stopped. Compared with normal scalp, lesional scalp had higher clonality and more expanded CD8+ clones, particularly in alopecia totalis/universalis, a pattern that suggests antigenic drive. Scalp TCR repertoire analysis is complicated because resident alphabeta T cells in normal human skin are also sequenced, whereas mouse skin is dominated by gammadelta T cells. Tofacitinib significantly decreased scalp clonality and the number of expanded CD8+ clones among the top 100 scalp clones. TCR sequences shared between patients were less clear than in mice, possibly partly because of HLA diversity in the patient population. Because the treated cohort was small and had only one nonresponder, larger studies are needed to examine links between baseline CD8+ expansion and response.

The time point label here, explained by the study, means: about 5 months on oral tofacitinib. The treatment or condition label corresponds to: oral pan-JAK inhibitor, 5-10 mg twice daily. From alopecia areata patients, peripheral blood was collected along with lesional scalp punch biopsies. PBMCs were isolated by density centrifugation and stained for CD3, CD4 and CD8, and CD4+ and CD8+ T cells were sorted on a FACSAria. Points on this clone: Its antigen remains undetermined. No base-level quality is on record; no much larger clone is a single base apart.

Reading from cysteine to phenylalanine, the CDR3 counts 14 amino acids. Left in the record is the CDR3 DNA by itself, 42 bases read in frame from the first base. V loses 5 bases, J loses 1 base, and the germline ends lie 11 bases apart. CDR1 and CDR2 are read off the germline V gene as SGHTA and FQGNSA. The library came from the immunoSEQ multiplex PCR assay. RNA was extracted from all samples and reverse transcribed into cDNA as template for TCR sequencing. First-strand cDNA was synthesized using SuperScript III with a 2:1 mix of oligo-dT and random hexamers. A synthetic immune receptor repertoire was used to gauge amplification bias, and whatever bias remained was removed computationally. Concerning the study's data processing: After raw reads were preprocessed to remove errors, the CDR3 was defined following IMGT conventions as running from the conserved cysteine to phenylalanine. Clonality was computed by normalizing Shannon entropy by log2 of the number of productive unique TCRs and subtracting the result from 1. Whether scalp clones were CD4 or CD8 was inferred by matching scalp TCRbeta sequences against CD4 and CD8 repertoires sorted from blood. TCRdb stores this immuneACCESS table with in-frame sequences only. Part of the clones is absent; in the studies checked, under half of the shortfall reflects unresolved V genes, and no reason is known for the rest. Clonal size and the V and J genes are those of that table, whereas D and trimming came from the DNA. The sample profile shows about 300,000 clones; 55% to 75% of them were found once. The ten largest make up roughly 1.8% of the sample.

This material consisted of CD4+ T cells sorted from blood, taken at week 24, from a patient treated with tofacitinib. The sequence links TRBV7-2 to TRBJ2-5; a weak D assignment points to TRBD1 (5 bases agree). The receptor comes from a human donor with alopecia areata. The sequence in DNA is TGTGCCAGCAGCCTGACAGCGTTCCAAGAGACCCAGTACTTC. It translates to CASSLTAFQETQYF.